This is a list of T cell receptor beta chains from one sample in a study of blood T cell repertoires in COVID-19. The method was immunoSEQ multiplex PCR; TCRdb's version includes in-frame clones alone and lacks a portion of them. Among some 94,000 clones listed, approximately 88% were seen once. Sequenced material: peripheral blood. All receptors derive from a woman aged 55-75 years with COVID-19, enrolled during active disease. Both conserved end residues are part of each CDR3. The order of the fields is D gene, V gene, CDR3 protein. D genes are given only for firm matches.

D gene: .; V gene: TRBV29-1; CDR3 protein: CSVVSAREAFF
D gene: TRBD2; V gene: TRBV29-1; CDR3 protein: CSVKVRGGANEQFF
D gene: TRBD1; V gene: TRBV28; CDR3 protein: CASSLYQGASTF
D gene: TRBD1; V gene: TRBV6-6; CDR3 protein: CASKKRDRGRDGYTF
D gene: TRBD1; V gene: TRBV5-1; CDR3 protein: CASSLTGGMGGYTF
D gene: .; V gene: TRBV3-1/TRBV3-2; CDR3 protein: CASSQGGYSNQPQHF
D gene: TRBD1; V gene: TRBV2; CDR3 protein: CASSGQGAFYGYTF
D gene: .; V gene: TRBV23-1; CDR3 protein: CASSQSRREGGTDTQYF
D gene: TRBD1; V gene: TRBV10-3; CDR3 protein: CASGQGRTQYF
D gene: .; V gene: TRBV20-1; CDR3 protein: CSAGRPRGYTF
D gene: TRBD1; V gene: TRBV9; CDR3 protein: CASSAEGQGWETQYF
D gene: .; V gene: TRBV18; CDR3 protein: CASSPAIYEQYF
D gene: TRBD2; V gene: TRBV9; CDR3 protein: CASSVGAGGDNEQFF
D gene: TRBD2; V gene: TRBV5-1; CDR3 protein: CASSRGLAGGPYNEQFF
D gene: .; V gene: TRBV5-8; CDR3 protein: CASSLLRSSYGYTF
D gene: TRBD1; V gene: TRBV11-2; CDR3 protein: CASSLEGASGYTF